This TCR beta chain was identified during a study of molecular identifiers for immune sequencing clone quantification. MiXCR, run by TCRdb on the PCR reads, gives a single entry per CDR3 protein. The repertoire includes some 680,000 distinct CDR3 sequences, 25% of them detected once, and 0.7% to 0.95% sits in the top ten. CDR3 length equals 17 residues. V was cut by 3 bases and J by 6 bases, with 18 bases left in between. Looked up from germline, CDR1 is LNHDA and CDR2 is SQIVND (reference sequence). Study-wide points: Single-cell amounts of spiked Jurkat TCR RNA were reportedly detectable among over 750,000 naive cells.

The sample holds a few counts of this clonotype. Its cognate antigen is unknown. The V gene is TRBV19, the J gene TRBJ1-6; D perhaps matches TRBD1 (5 bases). The sample taken for sequencing was naive CD8+ T cells from blood, with Jurkat cell RNA spiked in. Subset denoted: FACS-sorted CD8+CD4-CCR7+CD45RA+ naive T cells. The sequence derives from a human donor in good health. Some libraries in this study had Jurkat cell RNA spiked in. As DNA, the CDR3 is TGTGCCAGTAGTATTTACTCGACAGATTTAGGTAATTCACCCCTCCACTTT. This gives the protein CASSIYSTDLGNSPLHF.